This is a list of T cell receptor beta chains from one sample in a study of T-cell reconstitution after alpha-beta-depleted transplantation in children. TCRdb reanalysed the PCR reads using MiXCR and keeps one entry per CDR3 protein. The sample holds about 300,000 distinct CDR3 sequences, about 9.4% seen once. Here the sequenced sample was PBMCs, taken before TCRalphabeta/CD19-depleted stem cell transplant. Receptors originate from a boy less than two years old with acute myeloid leukemia, due to receive a stem cell transplant. Each CDR3 is given without its conserved first and last residue. The D gene is left open where the match is weak. Not all rows give a size; the values are once, few, many and, for expanded clones, a class.

>TRBJ1-5|-|many|TRBV28
ASRSGRIYQPQH
>TRBJ1-2|-|many|TRBV5-1
ASSLGWGSGYT
>TRBJ1-4|TRBD1|many|TRBV12-3/TRBV12-4
ASSRTGWLEEEKLF
>TRBJ2-2|-|many|TRBV5-1
ASSLGPDPNTGELF
>TRBJ1-5|-|many|TRBV29-1
SVIGEGNQPQH
>TRBJ2-1|-|-|TRBV2
ASSKSARSSYNEQF
>TRBJ2-3|-|many|TRBV20-1
SASFLTGVGDTQY
>TRBJ2-1|-|-|TRBV24-1
ATSDVAVTSYNEQF
>TRBJ1-5|-|many|TRBV29-1
SVRGGGNQPQH
>TRBJ2-1|-|many|TRBV5-1
ASSLGGPPSGRPLYNEQF
>TRBJ1-3|-|many|TRBV18
ASSPTASSGNTIY
>TRBJ2-7|-|many|TRBV10-3
AIGGTDYEQY
>TRBJ1-3|-|many|TRBV5-6
ASSLPGTGNTIY
>TRBJ2-7|-|many|TRBV10-2
ASSQRTGYEQY
>TRBJ2-1|TRBD2|many|TRBV12-3/TRBV12-4
ASTLAGEQF
>TRBJ2-1|TRBD1|many|TRBV7-2
ASSLVGTGDNEQF
>TRBJ1-1|-|many|TRBV12-3/TRBV12-4
ASRGGGLVNTEAF
>TRBJ1-5|TRBD1|few|TRBV28
ASSPATGVGQPQH
>TRBJ2-7|-|many|TRBV15
ATSRAQGNEQY
>TRBJ1-1|TRBD1|many|TRBV29-1
SVGTGDTEAF
>TRBJ2-3|-|many|TRBV7-3
ASSLGFTDTQY
>TRBJ1-4|-|-|TRBV14
ASSQRGPKNEKLF
>TRBJ2-3|-|many|TRBV2
ASSEWHRTDTQY
>TRBJ2-1|-|-|TRBV27
ASSLLGRGHPYNEQF